Below, 16 T cell receptor beta chains from the same sample are listed, as sequenced in a study of OX40 agonist ivuxolimab in advanced cancers. Clones were read by immunoSEQ multiplex PCR, and TCRdb kept only the in-frame ones, dropping some. This table has about 55,000 clones, approximately 84% appearing once. The specimen was CD4+ or CD8+ T cells sorted from blood, collected in a trial of the OX40 agonist ivuxolimab. Every receptor here comes from an adult with an advanced solid tumor such as melanoma, head and neck, liver or kidney cancer.

By sample share, this clone is medium-sized. The chain uses TRBV7-6 and TRBJ2-1; a weak D match, TRBD2 (5 bases). With 5 bases removed from V and 5 bases from J, the gap between germline ends came to 13 bases. CDR3 length: 14 amino acids. Germline CDR1 SGHVS, CDR2 FNYEAQ. The CDR3 region is CASSPRGGDNEQFF. CDR3 bases: TGTGCCAGCAGCCCTCGAGGAGGAGACAATGAGCAGTTCTTC.

The J gene is TRBJ1-6, the V gene TRBV4-3; D is perhaps TRBD1 (5 bases). Germline CDR1 reads LGHNA; CDR2 reads YSLEER. The CDR3 sequence is 17 residues long. The V end was cut by 4 bases, the J end by 0 bases, with 13 bases between. The CDR3 loop is CASSRHRPSSYNSPLHF. CDR3 bases: TGCGCCAGCAGCCGACACAGGCCCAGCTCCTATAATTCACCCCTCCACTTT.

This clone was found once. The chain couples TRBV27 to TRBJ2-3; TRBD1 agrees at 8 bases. J gave up 4 bases and V 4 bases, and 10 bases lay outside the gene matches. CDR3 length: 16 amino acids. CDR1 is MNHEY, CDR2 SMNVEV, per germline (reference sequence). The CDR3 spells CASSSEDRVYADTQYF. CDR3 in DNA: TGTGCCAGCAGTTCAGAGGACAGGGTTTATGCAGATACGCAGTATTTT.

This chain uses TRBV19 with TRBJ2-1, with D maybe TRBD1 (6 bases). The CDR3 loop spans 13 amino acids. Germline CDR1 and CDR2: LNHDA and SQIVND (reference sequence). V gave up 6 bases and J gave up 9 bases, with 15 bases separating them. Written as DNA, the CDR3 is TGTGCCAGTAGGGGTCAAGGGGGTTTTGAGCAGTTCTTC. Translating gives CASRGQGGFEQFF.

The CDR3 bases are TGTGCCAGCAGCTTAGATCTGTACTACGAGCAGTACTTC. As protein: CASSLDLYYEQYF. V and J are TRBV11-2 and TRBJ2-7; D ambiguous. CDR1 is SGHAT and CDR2 is FQNNGV in the germline V gene. The CDR3 is 13 amino acids. Between the trimmed V and J ends, which lost 0 bases and 3 bases, there was a span of 6 bases.

This rearrangement joins TRBV10-2 to TRBJ1-1; D might be TRBD1 (5 bases). CDR1 and CDR2 (germline): WSHSY, SAAADI. The CDR3 is 13 amino acids. Trimming took off 9 bases at V and 1 base at J, with 12 bases between the two ends. CDR3 loop: CASLGHPNTEAFF. DNA for the CDR3: TGCGCCAGTCTAGGACACCCGAACACTGAAGCTTTCTTT.

As regards this clone: Since the CDR3 does not end with the conserved phenylalanine or tryptophan, this likely comes from a read error. V is TRBV7-2 and J is TRBJ1-6; D call uncertain. Germline V gene lookup returns CDR1 SGHTA and CDR2 FQGNSA. The CDR3 totals 15 residues. V lost 3 bases and J 4 bases, leaving 10 bases between the germline ends. Written as DNA, the CDR3 is TGTGCCAGCAGCTTTCATAGCACTTATAATTCACCCCTCCACCTT. Translated: CASSFHSTYNSPLHL.

In this sample, this clone turned up once. The chain links TRBV29-1 to TRBJ2-5, with 8 bases aligning to TRBD1. CDR1 is SQVTM and CDR2 is ANQGSEA in the germline V gene. This CDR3 has 15 amino acids. J was trimmed by 3 bases and V by 4 bases; bases with no gene match: 10. Written as DNA, the CDR3 is TGCAGCGTTGTCCCCCCCAGGACAGGGAAAGAGACCCAGTACTTC. As protein: CSVVPPRTGKETQYF.

V usage is TRBV18 and J usage is TRBJ2-2, with 8 nucleotides matching TRBD1. Germline lookup yields CDR1 KGHSH and CDR2 LQKENI. The length of the CDR3 is 17 residues. Trimming at V came to 4 bases and at J to 4 bases, leaving 11 bases not matched to a gene. CDR3 amino acids: CASSRASPDRVTGELFF. In DNA form, the CDR3 reads TGTGCCAGCTCACGCGCTTCCCCGGACAGGGTCACCGGGGAGCTGTTTTTT.

This clone was seen a single time. This chain uses TRBV27 with TRBJ1-2, with D maybe TRBD1 (5 bases). This CDR3 region has 14 residues. Germline CDR1 is MNHEY and CDR2 is SMNVEV (reference sequence). Between the trimmed V and J ends, which lost 5 bases and 5 bases, there was a span of 15 bases. The CDR3 sequence: CASSPMTGVYGYTF. The CDR3, as DNA: TGTGCCAGCAGTCCAATGACGGGGGTTTATGGCTACACCTTC.

The V and J genes are TRBV21-1 and TRBJ1-4; the DNA was not compared with TRBD1, the D call given in the table. TRBV21-1 is a pseudogene. This CDR3 has 14 residues. CDR3 amino acids: CASSTGQSGEKLFF. The CDR3 DNA follows: TGTGCCAGCAGCACGGGACAGTCTGGCGAAAAACTGTTTTTT.

This rearrangement joins TRBV9 to TRBJ2-5; 11 bases are shared with TRBD1. Germline CDR1 SGDLS, CDR2 YYNGEE. The V and J ends lost 3 bases and 5 bases, in that order; junction bases with no gene match: 12. This CDR3 has 17 amino acids. The CDR3 region has the DNA TGTGCCAGCAGCGCAACCGGACAGGGGGCGCCCCGGGAGACCCAGTACTTC. Its translation is CASSATGQGAPRETQYF.

This rearrangement joins TRBV7-3 to TRBJ2-3; 7 positions agree with TRBD2. The germline CDR1 and CDR2 sequences are SGHTA and FQGTGA. V was clipped by 2 bases and J by 7 bases; unmatched bases: 6. The CDR3 is 14 amino acids. CDR3 sequence (DNA): TGTGCCAGCAGCTTAGCCGGGGGGACGAATACGCAGTATTTT. Translated, it gives CASSLAGGTNTQYF.

This chain uses TRBV5-1 with TRBJ2-7, with D hard to call. The CDR3 contains 13 residues. The germline CDR1 and CDR2 sequences are SGHRS and YFSETQ. V was trimmed by 0 bases and J by 3 bases, leaving 7 bases between them. CDR3 sequence (DNA): TGCGCCAGCAGCTTGGTCGGAAACTACGAGCAGTACTTC. This translates into CASSLVGNYEQYF.

In nucleotides, the CDR3 is TGTGCCAGCAGCCCAGGACAGGGTGGTCTCAATGAGCAGTTCTTC. It yields the protein CASSPGQGGLNEQFF. The rearrangement joins TRBV7-9 to TRBJ2-1, with 8 positions matching TRBD1. In germline, CDR1 is SEHNR, CDR2 FQNEAQ (reference sequence). Trimming at V came to 5 bases and at J to 6 bases, leaving 9 bases not matched to a gene. This CDR3 spans 15 amino acids.

This clone was observed a single time. The chain couples TRBV9 to TRBJ2-7; D may be TRBD2 (7 bases). This CDR3 comprises 14 residues. The V gene's germline CDR1 is SGDLS and CDR2 YYNGEE. The germline V and J ends were trimmed by 4 bases and 2 bases, with 13 bases remaining between them. Written as DNA, the CDR3 is TGTGCCAGCAGCCCGTGGGGGGGCCCCTACGAGCAGTACTTC. Translation: CASSPWGGPYEQYF.